This T cell receptor (beta chain) was obtained from a study of cytomegalovirus exposure and HLA in healthy donors. CDR1 and CDR2 (germline): SEHNR, FQNEAQ (reference sequence). V lost 1 base, J lost 1 base, and 14 bases stayed unmatched. This CDR3 spans 19 amino acids. Regarding this clone: Its specificity is not known.

Points from the study as a whole: It was reported in a later analysis that an Asian-associated ancestry cluster showed fewer N-insertions than the approximately 690-donor mean. Some V segments, including TRBV6-2 and TRBV6-3, were excluded as indistinguishable. A later analysis revealed that TCR association rates differed between HLA loci, peaking at DRB1 and bottoming out at HLA-C. Most observed TCR sequences were rare, whereas some public TCRs were detected in many donors.

The primer mix had 60 Vbeta and 13 Jbeta primers. Measured with immunoSEQ multiplex PCR; TCRdb has only the in-frame clones, and not every one. This repertoire shows approximately 170,000 clones, 75% to 90% found once; its top ten account for about 2%. The chain joins TRBV7-9 to TRBJ1-2; 8 bases agree with TRBD1. This clonotype was sampled from a male donor in good health and CMV-seronegative. The source material was PBMCs. CDR3 DNA: TGTGCCAGCAGCTTAGGGATGGGTCCGGGACAGGAAATTAACTATGGCTACACCTTC. This encodes CASSLGMGPGQEINYGYTF.